These 20 T cell receptor beta chains were sequenced from one sample in a study of somatic mutations in cytotoxic T cells in rheumatoid arthritis. Sequencing was performed with immunoSEQ multiplex PCR; in TCRdb, only in-frame clones are kept and a portion is missing. The data contain roughly 20,000 clones, about two thirds of them singletons. The sample comprised CD8+ T cells sorted from blood. These receptors all come from an adult with rheumatoid arthritis.

The rearrangement links TRBV13 to TRBJ2-5; 12 positions agree with TRBD2. Trimming took 0 bases from V and 5 from J; bases not matched to a gene: 4. Germline V gene sequence: CDR1 PRHDT, CDR2 FYEKMQ (reference sequence). The CDR3 runs to 16 residues. CDR3 residues: CASSLGPSGGDETQYF. The CDR3, as DNA: TGTGCCAGCAGCTTAGGGCCTAGCGGGGGGGACGAGACCCAGTACTTC.

The rearrangement uses TRBV2 and TRBJ2-1; 11 nucleotides agree with TRBD1. The CDR3 has 17 amino acids. In germline, CDR1 is SNHLY, CDR2 FYNNEI. Losses at the gene ends were 8 bases for V and 3 bases for J; bases not matched to a gene: 12. The CDR3: CASLQLGQGAVYNEQFF. The CDR3 bases are TGTGCCAGCCTCCAACTAGGACAGGGGGCAGTCTACAATGAGCAGTTCTTC.

The chain recombines TRBV6-5 with TRBJ2-7; tentatively, D is TRBD2 (7 bases). Germline V lookup: CDR1 MNHEY, CDR2 SVGAGI. The CDR3 loop spans 14 amino acids. V was shortened by 8 bases and J by 7 bases, with 21 bases between the two germline ends. CDR3 protein: CASEGGGGFEEQYF. DNA for the CDR3: TGTGCCAGCGAAGGGGGGGGAGGGTTTGAAGAGCAGTACTTC.

The chain joins TRBV6-5 to TRBJ1-2; TRBD1 matches at 10 bases. The CDR3 contains 14 residues. After removal of 6 bases from V and 5 bases from J, the junction contained 6 bases not matched to a gene. Germline assignment: CDR1 MNHEY and CDR2 SVGAGI. The CDR3: CASSQTGGRYGYTF. CDR3 nucleotide sequence: TGTGCCAGCAGCCAGACAGGGGGCCGGTATGGCTACACCTTC.

The chain recombines TRBV18 with TRBJ1-1; D gene uncertain. The V and J ends lost 2 bases and 2 bases respectively, with 6 bases between them. Germline loops: CDR1 KGHSH, CDR2 LQKENI. This CDR3 is 13 amino acids long. The CDR3 here is CASSPGVNTEAFF. Here the CDR3 DNA reads TGTGCCAGCTCACCAGGGGTCAACACTGAAGCTTTCTTT.

J is TRBJ2-3 and V is TRBV6-5; D possibly uses TRBD1 or TRBD2 (6 bases each). The germline CDR1 and CDR2 sequences are MNHEY and SVGAGI. The ends were cut back, 2 bases at V and 5 bases at J, with 8 bases in the middle. The CDR3 contains 13 residues. CDR3 coding DNA: TGTGCCAGCAGTTACAGGGGGGTAGATACGCAGTATTTT. It yields the protein CASSYRGVDTQYF.

The chain is built from TRBV7-9 and TRBJ1-2, with 10 bases fitting TRBD1. The CDR3 has 15 residues. CDR1 is SEHNR, CDR2 FQNEAQ, per germline (reference sequence). J gave up 7 bases and V 1 base, and 6 bases lay outside the gene matches. CDR3 DNA: TGTGCCAGCAGCTTAGATGACAGGGGGCATGTTGGCTACACCTTC. It is translated as CASSLDDRGHVGYTF.

The V gene is TRBV6-5, the J gene TRBJ2-7; no clear D gene. The ends were cut back, 0 bases at V and 2 bases at J, with 14 bases in the middle. The germline V gene has CDR1 MNHEY and CDR2 SVGAGI. This CDR3 has 16 residues. As DNA, the CDR3 is TGTGCCAGCAGTTACTCGGTAGGGTCGAGTACCTACGAGCAGTACTTC. Protein product: CASSYSVGSSTYEQYF.

This chain joins TRBV6-6 and TRBJ1-1; tentatively, D is TRBD1 (6 bases). CDR1 is MNHNY and CDR2 is SVGAGI in the germline V gene (reference sequence). The V end was cut by 4 bases, the J end by 5 bases, with 14 bases between. The CDR3 contains 14 residues. CDR3 sequence (DNA): TGTGCCAGCAGTTTAACAGGGAGTGGGACTGAAGCTTTCTTT. Amino acid sequence: CASSLTGSGTEAFF.

The rearrangement uses TRBV6-5 and TRBJ2-2; tentative D call: TRBD2 (5 bases). Trimming stripped 6 bases from V and 5 bases from J, with 10 bases between. The CDR3 totals 13 residues. In germline, CDR1 is MNHEY, CDR2 SVGAGI. Here the CDR3 reads CASRPRGTGELFF. In DNA form, the CDR3 reads TGTGCCAGCAGACCCCGAGGGACCGGGGAGCTGTTTTTT.

The rearrangement links TRBV6-5 to TRBJ2-7, with TRBD1 matching 10 bases. The CDR3 totals 14 residues. Per germline, CDR1 MNHEY and CDR2 SVGAGI. With 2 bases clipped from V and 5 bases from J, the junction kept 3 bases outside the gene matches. CDR3: CASSYGQGGDEQYF. The CDR3 DNA reads TGTGCCAGCAGTTACGGACAGGGGGGCGACGAGCAGTACTTC.

This clone was counted once. The chain uses TRBV19 and TRBJ1-1, with unresolved D. In germline, CDR1 is LNHDA, CDR2 SQIVND (reference sequence). Trimming removed 3 bases from V and 2 bases from J, with 7 bases in between. This CDR3 has 13 amino acids. The CDR3 region is CASSISGNTEAFF. CDR3 in DNA: TGTGCCAGTAGTATCTCTGGAAACACTGAAGCTTTCTTT. Supplemented by reference TRBV19 and TRBJ1-1, the full variable domain reads DGGITQSPKYLFRKEGQNVTLSCEQNLNHDAMYWYRQDPGQGLRLIYYSQIVNDFQKGDIAEGYSVSREKKESFPLTVTSAQKNPTAFYLCASSISGNTEAFFGQGTRLTVV.

This chain connects TRBV4-1 to TRBJ2-5; 11 nucleotides line up with TRBD1. The DNA end lines up better with TRBJ2-7; the J call may be wrong. CDR3 size: 15 residues. CDR1 is MGHRA, CDR2 YSYEKL, per germline. CDR3 sequence reads: CASSYRDRGSDEQYF. In DNA form, the CDR3 reads TGCGCCAGCAGCTACCGGGACAGGGGGAGCGACGAGCAGTACTTC.

The chain is built from TRBV5-6 and TRBJ2-3; D is unresolved. This CDR3 contains 12 residues. Between the trimmed V and J ends, which lost 4 bases and 7 bases, there was a span of 10 bases. CDR1 is SGHDT, CDR2 YYEEEE, per germline. The CDR3 sequence is CASSEGPNTQYF. CDR3 bases: TGTGCCAGCAGCGAAGGACCAAATACGCAGTATTTT.

The chain combines TRBV28 with TRBJ2-1; D call uncertain. Germline CDR1 and CDR2: MDHEN and SYDVKM. Trimming took 3 bases from V and 7 from J, leaving 10 bases between them. This CDR3 contains 13 residues. CDR3 region: CASSFQLWNEQFF. Written as DNA, the CDR3 is TGTGCCAGCAGTTTCCAGCTTTGGAATGAGCAGTTCTTC.

This chain links TRBV5-1 with TRBJ2-1; D unclear. The CDR3 spans 15 residues. The V end lost 1 base, the J end lost 4 bases, and 12 bases lay between the germline ends. CDR1 and CDR2 (germline): SGHRS, YFSETQ. CDR3 residues: CASSLLSVDYNEQFF. CDR3 in DNA: TGCGCCAGCAGCTTGCTGTCGGTGGATTACAATGAGCAGTTCTTC.

This chain joins TRBV4-3 and TRBJ2-7; the D gene could be TRBD1 or TRBD2 (5 bases each). The CDR3 totals 19 residues. Trimming removed 1 base at V and 0 bases at J, with 22 bases between. Germline V lookup: CDR1 LGHNA, CDR2 YSLEER. DNA of the CDR3: TGCGCCAGCAGCCAAGCTGCGACAGATGGGACCTGGGGCTCCTACGAGCAGTACTTC. It yields the protein CASSQAATDGTWGSYEQYF.

CDR3 DNA: TGTGCCAGCATGTCTGGGGGGTTAGATACGCAGTATTTT. Protein product: CASMSGGLDTQYF. The V gene is TRBV27, the J gene TRBJ2-3; D possibly corresponds to TRBD2 (6 bases). V was pared by 7 bases and J by 5 bases, with 13 bases between. Germline assignment: CDR1 MNHEY and CDR2 SMNVEV (reference sequence). The CDR3 has 13 amino acids.

Only a few counts were recorded for this clone. The rearrangement links TRBV7-6 to TRBJ1-6; D remains ambiguous. The V gene's germline CDR1 is SGHVS and CDR2 FNYEAQ. The V gene lost 1 base and the J gene lost 9 bases, with 7 bases spanning the gap. This CDR3 is built from 13 residues. This chain's CDR3 is CASSLDSISPLHF. The CDR3, as DNA: TGTGCCAGCAGCTTAGATTCTATTTCACCCCTCCACTTT.

V gene TRBV5-1 combines with J gene TRBJ2-7; maybe TRBD1 (5 bases). V dropped 3 bases and J dropped 4 bases, with 14 bases sitting between them. Germline V gene sequence: CDR1 SGHRS, CDR2 YFSETQ. The CDR3 is 14 amino acids. The CDR3, as DNA: TGCGCCAGCAGCTCGTCGGCCAGGGATTACGAGCAGTACTTC. Residues: CASSSSARDYEQYF.